This T cell receptor (beta chain) is drawn from a study of cytomegalovirus exposure and HLA in healthy donors. Study at large: In an early release, HLA-typed donors contributed about 80 million unique TCR sequences. General study findings and limits: In a later analysis, a missense DCLRE1C variant was linked to TCR beta V- and J-gene trimming. The study put some 150 TCR beta chains on its list as cytomegalovirus-associated.

The CDR3 sequence is 13 residues long. The germline V and J ends were trimmed by 3 bases and 5 bases, with 13 bases remaining between them. The germline gives CDR1 SQVTM, CDR2 ANQGSEA. Researchers ran the PCR with 60 Vbeta and 13 Jbeta primers. Clones were sequenced by immunoSEQ multiplex PCR, and TCRdb holds only the in-frame ones, with some missing. The sample lists about 160,000 clones; about 75% were seen once. With regard to this clone: Its antigen is currently unknown.

The rearrangement uses TRBV29-1 and TRBJ1-1; unclear D gene. Sample: PBMCs. This TCR came from a female donor in good health and CMV-seronegative. CDR3 nucleotide sequence: TGCAGCGTTGAGATCCGGACTTGGACTGAAGCTTTCTTT. Its translation: CSVEIRTWTEAFF.